The following is a T cell receptor beta chain sequence with its context. The antigen remains undetermined. This entry is derived from a study of T cell responses to AZD1222 COVID-19 vaccine. Produced via immunoSEQ multiplex PCR; TCRdb's table is partial and in-frame only. This table has 65,000 to 85,000 clones, roughly 90% appearing once. General observations from the study: Donors skewed white British and female; clonal diversity was possibly underestimated.

The CDR3 covers 13 residues. V was cut by 2 bases and J by 6 bases, with 10 bases left in between. Germline lookup yields CDR1 LNHDA and CDR2 SQIVND (reference sequence). The chain couples TRBV19 to TRBJ2-5; D unclear. This sequence originates from an adult in good health. Sequenced material: peripheral blood, taken on day 0 of AZD1222 vaccination. The CDR3 DNA reads TGTGCCAGTAGTATAACCGGCCCCCAGACCCAGTACTTC. Its protein is CASSITGPQTQYF.